This is a list of T cell receptor beta chains from one sample in a study of T-cell memory formation after mild COVID-19. TCRdb ran MiXCR on the 5' RACE reads and lists one entry per CDR3 protein. The sample lists hundreds of thousands of distinct CDR3 sequences, about a fifth occurring once. Material for sequencing was PBMCs or a T cell subset sorted from them (not recorded which). These receptor sequences come from an adult woman who had mild COVID-19 (a few samples of this study predate the infection). Cell type and time point are not known. Each CDR3 is given with its conserved first and last residue. Each record gives: J gene, V gene, clone size, D gene, CDR3 protein, CDR3 DNA. The D gene is left open where the match is weak. Expanded clones get a size class; other rows say once, few or many, or leave the size out.

j_gene: TRBJ2-5; v_gene: TRBV7-9; abundance: -; d_gene: -; CDR3aa: CASSSRRGEETQYF; CDR3nt: TGTGCCAGCAGCTCCCGTAGGGGAGAAGAGACCCAGTACTTC
j_gene: TRBJ1-2; v_gene: TRBV27; abundance: few; d_gene: TRBD1; CDR3aa: CASSSRQGSGYTF; CDR3nt: TGTGCCAGCAGTTCTCGACAGGGGAGTGGCTACACCTTC
j_gene: TRBJ1-1; v_gene: TRBV20-1; abundance: few; d_gene: -; CDR3aa: CSAWGALAFF; CDR3nt: TGCAGTGCTTGGGGGGCCCTAGCTTTCTTT
j_gene: TRBJ2-7; v_gene: TRBV6-2/TRBV6-3; abundance: -; d_gene: -; CDR3aa: CASSTLSTGSYEQYF; CDR3nt: TGTGCCAGCAGTACCCTTTCGACAGGCTCCTACGAGCAGTACTTC
j_gene: TRBJ2-7; v_gene: TRBV20-1; abundance: few; d_gene: TRBD1; CDR3aa: CSARVPGQAYEQYF; CDR3nt: TGCAGTGCTAGAGTTCCGGGACAGGCCTACGAGCAGTACTTC
j_gene: TRBJ2-2; v_gene: TRBV4-3; abundance: few; d_gene: -; CDR3aa: CASSHSTATGELFF; CDR3nt: TGCGCCAGCAGCCACTCAACAGCTACCGGGGAGCTGTTTTTT
j_gene: TRBJ2-1; v_gene: TRBV18; abundance: -; d_gene: TRBD1; CDR3aa: CASFTRSDRPNEQFF; CDR3nt: TGTGCCAGCTTCACCAGGTCGGACAGGCCCAATGAGCAGTTCTTC
j_gene: TRBJ2-1; v_gene: TRBV20-1; abundance: -; d_gene: TRBD2; CDR3aa: CSARETGTSNNEQFF; CDR3nt: TGCAGTGCTAGAGAGACCGGGACTAGCAACAATGAGCAGTTCTTC
j_gene: TRBJ2-7; v_gene: TRBV7-7; abundance: -; d_gene: -; CDR3aa: CASSPGGGLGYEQYF; CDR3nt: TGTGCCAGCAGCCCTGGGGGGGGGCTAGGCTACGAGCAGTACTTC
j_gene: TRBJ2-5; v_gene: TRBV7-2; abundance: few; d_gene: -; CDR3aa: CASSKGWTGETQYF; CDR3nt: TGTGCCAGCAGCAAGGGGTGGACCGGAGAGACCCAGTACTTC
j_gene: TRBJ2-3; v_gene: TRBV5-5; abundance: few; d_gene: -; CDR3aa: CASSFEDFNTQYF; CDR3nt: TGTGCCAGCAGCTTTGAGGATTTTAATACGCAGTATTTT
j_gene: TRBJ2-1; v_gene: TRBV4-2; abundance: few; d_gene: TRBD2; CDR3aa: CASSQGRTSGGDEQFF; CDR3nt: TGTGCCAGCAGCCAAGGAAGGACTAGCGGGGGGGATGAGCAGTTCTTC
j_gene: TRBJ1-2; v_gene: TRBV7-9; abundance: few; d_gene: -; CDR3aa: CASSLDLAGKDGYTF; CDR3nt: TGTGCCAGCAGCTTAGATCTCGCAGGAAAGGACGGCTACACCTTC
j_gene: TRBJ2-1; v_gene: TRBV9; abundance: few; d_gene: -; CDR3aa: CASSVASLAGRDEQFF; CDR3nt: TGTGCCAGCAGCGTAGCCTCCCTAGCAGGGAGAGATGAGCAGTTCTTC
j_gene: TRBJ2-3; v_gene: TRBV29-1; abundance: -; d_gene: TRBD2; CDR3aa: CSGSGGAVDTQYF; CDR3nt: TGCAGCGGTAGCGGGGGGGCCGTGGATACGCAGTATTTT
j_gene: TRBJ1-5; v_gene: TRBV4-1; abundance: -; d_gene: -; CDR3aa: CASSQEYGGNQPQHF; CDR3nt: TGCGCCAGCAGCCAAGAATACGGAGGCAATCAGCCCCAGCATTTT
j_gene: TRBJ2-1; v_gene: TRBV29-1; abundance: -; d_gene: -; CDR3aa: CSVDPAGTYVYNEQFF; CDR3nt: TGCAGCGTTGACCCGGCGGGCACCTACGTATACAATGAGCAGTTCTTC
j_gene: TRBJ1-6; v_gene: TRBV7-9; abundance: few; d_gene: -; CDR3aa: CASSLLVDNSPLHF; CDR3nt: TGTGCCAGCAGCCTCCTCGTAGATAATTCACCCCTCCACTTT
j_gene: TRBJ2-2; v_gene: TRBV6-4; abundance: many; d_gene: -; CDR3aa: CASSDLNTGELFF; CDR3nt: TGTGCCAGCAGTGACCTAAACACCGGGGAGCTGTTTTTT
j_gene: TRBJ2-3; v_gene: TRBV6-4; abundance: few; d_gene: -; CDR3aa: CASSGLGLAGTDTQYF; CDR3nt: TGTGCCAGCAGTGGATTGGGTCTAGCTGGGACAGATACGCAGTATTTT